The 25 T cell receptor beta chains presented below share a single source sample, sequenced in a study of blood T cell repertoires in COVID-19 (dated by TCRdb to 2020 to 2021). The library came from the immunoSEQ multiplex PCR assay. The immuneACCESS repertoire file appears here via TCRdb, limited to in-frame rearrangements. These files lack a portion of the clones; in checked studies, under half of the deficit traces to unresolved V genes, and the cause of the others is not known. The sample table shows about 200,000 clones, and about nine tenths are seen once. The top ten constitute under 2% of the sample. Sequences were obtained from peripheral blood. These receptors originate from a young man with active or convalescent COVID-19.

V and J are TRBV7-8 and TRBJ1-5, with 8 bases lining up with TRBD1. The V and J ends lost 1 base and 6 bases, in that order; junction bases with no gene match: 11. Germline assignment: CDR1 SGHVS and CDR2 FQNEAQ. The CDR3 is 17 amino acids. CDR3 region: CASSLDVDRDSSQPQHF. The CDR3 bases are TGTGCCAGCAGCTTAGATGTGGACAGGGATTCTAGTCAGCCCCAGCATTTT.

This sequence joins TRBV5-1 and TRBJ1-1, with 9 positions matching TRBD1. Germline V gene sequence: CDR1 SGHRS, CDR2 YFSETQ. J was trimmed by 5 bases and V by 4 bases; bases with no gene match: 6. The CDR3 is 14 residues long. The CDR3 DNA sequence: TGCGCCAGCAGCATGGGAGACAGGGGGACTGAAGCTTTCTTT. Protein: CASSMGDRGTEAFF.

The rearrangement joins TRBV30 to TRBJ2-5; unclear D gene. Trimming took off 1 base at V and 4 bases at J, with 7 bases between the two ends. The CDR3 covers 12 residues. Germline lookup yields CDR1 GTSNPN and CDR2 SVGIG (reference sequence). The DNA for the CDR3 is TGTGCCTGGAGTGCCCCCTCAGAGACCCAGTACTTC. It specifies CAWSAPSETQYF.

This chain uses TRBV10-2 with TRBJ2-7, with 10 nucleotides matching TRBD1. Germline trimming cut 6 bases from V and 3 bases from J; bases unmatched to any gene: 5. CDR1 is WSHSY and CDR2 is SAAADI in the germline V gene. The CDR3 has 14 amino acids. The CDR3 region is CASRGQGILYEQYF. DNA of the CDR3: TGCGCCAGCAGGGGACAGGGGATACTCTACGAGCAGTACTTC.

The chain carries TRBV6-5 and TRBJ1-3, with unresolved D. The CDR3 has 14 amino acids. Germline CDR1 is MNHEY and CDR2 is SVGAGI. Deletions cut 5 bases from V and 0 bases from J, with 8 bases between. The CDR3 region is CASSIQDSGNTIYF. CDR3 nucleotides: TGTGCCAGCAGTATACAAGACTCTGGAAACACCATATATTTT.

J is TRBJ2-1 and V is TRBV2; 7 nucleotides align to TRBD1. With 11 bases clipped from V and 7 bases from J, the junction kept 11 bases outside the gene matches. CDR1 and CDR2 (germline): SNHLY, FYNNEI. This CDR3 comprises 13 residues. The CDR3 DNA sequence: TGTGCCCCAACTACCTCGACAGGGAATGAGCAGTTCTTC. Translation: CAPTTSTGNEQFF.

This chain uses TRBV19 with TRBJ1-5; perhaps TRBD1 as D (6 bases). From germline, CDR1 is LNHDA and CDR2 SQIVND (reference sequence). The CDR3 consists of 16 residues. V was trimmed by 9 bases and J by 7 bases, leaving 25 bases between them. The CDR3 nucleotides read TGTGCCAGCAAAATTGGGGGGGGCCGCAGGGAGCAGCCCCAGCATTTT. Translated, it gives CASKIGGGRREQPQHF.

This CDR3 is CATSREGTGTLYGYTF. CDR3 nucleotides: TGTGCCACCAGCAGAGAGGGGACAGGGACACTCTATGGCTACACCTTC. The chain couples TRBV15 to TRBJ1-2, with 9 nucleotides matching TRBD1. The V and J ends lost 0 bases and 4 bases, in that order; junction bases with no gene match: 6. The germline CDR1 and CDR2 sequences are LNHNV and YYDKDF (reference sequence). This CDR3 spans 16 amino acids.

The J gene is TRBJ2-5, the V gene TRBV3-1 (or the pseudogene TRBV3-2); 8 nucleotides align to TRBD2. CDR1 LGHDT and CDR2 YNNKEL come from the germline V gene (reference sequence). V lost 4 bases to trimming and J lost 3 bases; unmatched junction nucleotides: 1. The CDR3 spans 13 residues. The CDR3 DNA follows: TGTGCCAGCAGCCCGACTAGCGAAGAGACCCAGTACTTC. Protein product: CASSPTSEETQYF.

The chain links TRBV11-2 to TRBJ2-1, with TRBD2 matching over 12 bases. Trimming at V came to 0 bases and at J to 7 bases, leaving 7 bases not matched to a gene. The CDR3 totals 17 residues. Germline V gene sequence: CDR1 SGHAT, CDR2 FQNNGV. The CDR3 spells CASSLDRLAGVTNEQFF. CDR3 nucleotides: TGTGCCAGCAGCTTAGATCGACTAGCGGGAGTGACAAATGAGCAGTTCTTC.

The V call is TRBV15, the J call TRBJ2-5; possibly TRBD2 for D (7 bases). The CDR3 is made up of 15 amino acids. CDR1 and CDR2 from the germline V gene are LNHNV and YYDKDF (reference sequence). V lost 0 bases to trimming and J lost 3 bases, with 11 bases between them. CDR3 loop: CATSRDAGAEETQYF. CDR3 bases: TGTGCCACCAGCAGAGATGCGGGGGCGGAAGAGACCCAGTACTTC.

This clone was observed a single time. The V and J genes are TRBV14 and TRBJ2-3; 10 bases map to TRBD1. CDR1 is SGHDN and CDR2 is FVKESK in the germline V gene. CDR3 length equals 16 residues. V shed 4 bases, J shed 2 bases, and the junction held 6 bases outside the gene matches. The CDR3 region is CASSPIDRGLTDTQYF. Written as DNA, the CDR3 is TGTGCCAGCAGCCCGATAGACAGGGGGCTCACAGATACGCAGTATTTT.

CDR3 region: CASHQDPLIEQGLGQPQHF. The CDR3 DNA sequence: TGTGCCAGTCATCAGGACCCACTAATCGAACAGGGGCTGGGTCAGCCCCAGCATTTT. V and J are TRBV19 and TRBJ1-5, with 7 bases identical to TRBD1. Germline CDR1 and CDR2: LNHDA and SQIVND (reference sequence). After removal of 8 bases from V and 6 bases from J, the junction contained 25 bases not matched to a gene. The CDR3 contains 19 residues. The whole variable domain, remainder taken from reference TRBV19 and TRBJ1-5, is DGGITQSPKYLFRKEGQNVTLSCEQNLNHDAMYWYRQDPGQGLRLIYYSQIVNDFQKGDIAEGYSVSREKKESFPLTVTSAQKNPTAFYLCASHQDPLIEQGLGQPQHFGDGTRLSIL.

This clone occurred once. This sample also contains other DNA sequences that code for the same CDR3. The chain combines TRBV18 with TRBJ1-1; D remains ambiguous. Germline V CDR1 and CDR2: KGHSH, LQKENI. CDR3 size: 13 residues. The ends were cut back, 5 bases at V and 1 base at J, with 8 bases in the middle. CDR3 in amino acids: CASSSTGNTEAFF. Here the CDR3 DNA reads TGTGCCAGCTCATCGACGGGGAACACTGAAGCTTTCTTT.

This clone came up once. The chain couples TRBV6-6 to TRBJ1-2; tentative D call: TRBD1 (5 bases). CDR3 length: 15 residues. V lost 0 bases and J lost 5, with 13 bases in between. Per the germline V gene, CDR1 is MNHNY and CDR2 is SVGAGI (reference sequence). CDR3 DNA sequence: TGTGCCAGCAGTTACTCCAGAACAAGGGGTTATGGCTACACCTTC. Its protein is CASSYSRTRGYGYTF.

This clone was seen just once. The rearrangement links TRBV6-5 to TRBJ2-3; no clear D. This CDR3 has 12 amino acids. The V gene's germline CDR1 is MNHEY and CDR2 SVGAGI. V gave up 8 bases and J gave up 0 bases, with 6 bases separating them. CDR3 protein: CASRSSTDTQYF. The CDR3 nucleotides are TGTGCCAGCCGGTCTAGCACAGATACGCAGTATTTT.

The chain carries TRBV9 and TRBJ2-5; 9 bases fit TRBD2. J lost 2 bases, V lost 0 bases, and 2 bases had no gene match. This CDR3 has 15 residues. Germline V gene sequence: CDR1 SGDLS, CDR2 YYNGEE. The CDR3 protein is CASSVDLAGQETQYF. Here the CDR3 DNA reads TGTGCCAGCAGCGTAGACCTAGCGGGACAAGAGACCCAGTACTTC.

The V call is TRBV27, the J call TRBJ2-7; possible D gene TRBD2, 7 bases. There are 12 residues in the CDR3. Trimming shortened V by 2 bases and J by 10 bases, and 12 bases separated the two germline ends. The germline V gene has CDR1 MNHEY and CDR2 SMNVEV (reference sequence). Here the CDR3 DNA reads TGTGCCAGCAGTTTAGGGGGGGCTGCACAGTACTTC. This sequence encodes CASSLGGAAQYF.

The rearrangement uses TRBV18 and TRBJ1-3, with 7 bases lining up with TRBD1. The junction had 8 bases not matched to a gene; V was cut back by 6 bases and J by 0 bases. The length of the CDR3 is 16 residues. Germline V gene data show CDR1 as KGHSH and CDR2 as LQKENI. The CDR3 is CASSSEQGPSGNTIYF. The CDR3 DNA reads TGTGCCAGCTCGTCCGAACAGGGGCCCTCTGGAAACACCATATATTTT.

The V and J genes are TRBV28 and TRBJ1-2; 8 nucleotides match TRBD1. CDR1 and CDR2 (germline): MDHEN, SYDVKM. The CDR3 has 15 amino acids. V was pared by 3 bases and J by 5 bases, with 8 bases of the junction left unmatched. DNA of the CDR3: TGTGCCAGCAGTTTGGGTGGGACAGGTGATTATGGCTACACCTTC. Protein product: CASSLGGTGDYGYTF.

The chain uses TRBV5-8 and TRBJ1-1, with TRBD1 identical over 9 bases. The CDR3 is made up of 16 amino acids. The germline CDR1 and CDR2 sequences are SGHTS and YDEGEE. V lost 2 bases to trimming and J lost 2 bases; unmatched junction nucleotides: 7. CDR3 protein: CASSLTGGRLNTEAFF. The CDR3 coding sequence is TGTGCCAGCAGCTTAACAGGGGGCCGTTTAAACACTGAAGCTTTCTTT.

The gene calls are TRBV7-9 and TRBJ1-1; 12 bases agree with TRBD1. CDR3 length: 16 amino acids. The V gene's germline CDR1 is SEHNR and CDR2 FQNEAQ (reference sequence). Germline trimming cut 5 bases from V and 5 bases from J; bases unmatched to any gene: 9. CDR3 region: CASSLGTGGARTEAFF. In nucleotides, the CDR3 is TGTGCCAGCAGCCTAGGGACAGGGGGCGCTCGGACTGAAGCTTTCTTT.

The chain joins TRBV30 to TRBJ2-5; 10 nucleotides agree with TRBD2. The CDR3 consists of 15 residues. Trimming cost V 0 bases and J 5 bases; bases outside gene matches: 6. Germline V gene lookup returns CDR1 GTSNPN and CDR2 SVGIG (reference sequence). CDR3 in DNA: TGTGCCTGGAGTGTAAGCGGGGGGGCAGGGGAGACCCAGTACTTC. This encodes CAWSVSGGAGETQYF.

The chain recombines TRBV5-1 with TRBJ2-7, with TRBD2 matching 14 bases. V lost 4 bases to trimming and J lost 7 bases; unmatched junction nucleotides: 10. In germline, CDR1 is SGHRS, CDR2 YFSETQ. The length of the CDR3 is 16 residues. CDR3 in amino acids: CASSLGTSGGLWEQYF. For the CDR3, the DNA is TGCGCCAGCAGCCTCGGGACTAGCGGGGGTTTGTGGGAGCAGTACTTC. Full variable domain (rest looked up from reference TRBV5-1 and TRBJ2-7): KAGVTQTPRYLIKTRGQQVTLSCSPISGHRSVSWYQQTPGQGLQFLFEYFSETQRNKGNFPGRFSGRQFSNSRSEMNVSTLELGDSALYLCASSLGTSGGLWEQYFGPGTRLTVT.

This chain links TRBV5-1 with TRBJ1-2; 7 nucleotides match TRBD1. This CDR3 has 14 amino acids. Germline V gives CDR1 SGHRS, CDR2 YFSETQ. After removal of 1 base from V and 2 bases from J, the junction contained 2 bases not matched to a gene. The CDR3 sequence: CASSLSRGNYGYTF. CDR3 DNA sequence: TGCGCCAGCAGCTTGTCCAGGGGGAACTATGGCTACACCTTC. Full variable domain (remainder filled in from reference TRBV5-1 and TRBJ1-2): KAGVTQTPRYLIKTRGQQVTLSCSPISGHRSVSWYQQTPGQGLQFLFEYFSETQRNKGNFPGRFSGRQFSNSRSEMNVSTLELGDSALYLCASSLSRGNYGYTFGSGTRLTVV.